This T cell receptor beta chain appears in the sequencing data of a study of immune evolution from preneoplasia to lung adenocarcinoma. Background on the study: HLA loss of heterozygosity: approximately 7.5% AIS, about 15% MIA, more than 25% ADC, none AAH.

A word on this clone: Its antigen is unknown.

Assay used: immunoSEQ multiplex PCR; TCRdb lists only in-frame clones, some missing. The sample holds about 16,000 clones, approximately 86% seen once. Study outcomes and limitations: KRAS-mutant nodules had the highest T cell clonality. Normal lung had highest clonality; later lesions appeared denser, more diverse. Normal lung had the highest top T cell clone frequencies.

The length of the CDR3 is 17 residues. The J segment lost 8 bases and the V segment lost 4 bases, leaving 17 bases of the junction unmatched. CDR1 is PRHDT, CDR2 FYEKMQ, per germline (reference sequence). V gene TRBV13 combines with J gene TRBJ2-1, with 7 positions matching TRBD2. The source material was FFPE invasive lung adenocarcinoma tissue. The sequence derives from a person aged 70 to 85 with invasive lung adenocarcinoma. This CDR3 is CASSYHGRGSLGDEQFF. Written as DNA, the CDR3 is TGTGCCAGCAGCTACCACGGACGCGGGAGCCTGGGCGATGAGCAGTTCTTC.